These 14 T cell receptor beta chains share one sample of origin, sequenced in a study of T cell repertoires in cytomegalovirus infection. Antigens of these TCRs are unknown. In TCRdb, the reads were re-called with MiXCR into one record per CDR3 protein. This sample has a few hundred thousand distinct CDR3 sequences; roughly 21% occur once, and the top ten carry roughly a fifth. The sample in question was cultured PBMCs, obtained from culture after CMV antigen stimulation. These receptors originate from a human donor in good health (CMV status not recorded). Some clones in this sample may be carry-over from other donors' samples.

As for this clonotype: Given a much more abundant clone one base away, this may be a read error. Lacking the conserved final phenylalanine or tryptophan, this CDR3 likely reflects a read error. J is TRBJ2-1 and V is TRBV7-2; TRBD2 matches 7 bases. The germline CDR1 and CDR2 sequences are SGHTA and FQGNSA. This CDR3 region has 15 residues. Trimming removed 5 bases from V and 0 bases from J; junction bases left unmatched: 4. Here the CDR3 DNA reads TGTGCCAGCAGCGCAAGCGGGACCTCCTACAATGAGCAGTTCCTC. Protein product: CASSASGTSYNEQFL.

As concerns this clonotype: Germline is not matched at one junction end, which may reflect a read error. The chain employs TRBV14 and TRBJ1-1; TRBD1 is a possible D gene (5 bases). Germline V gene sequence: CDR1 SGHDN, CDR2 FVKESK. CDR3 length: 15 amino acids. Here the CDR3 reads CASSPPTGLNAEAFF. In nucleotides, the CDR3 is TGTGCCAGCAGCCCGCCTACGGGGCTGAACGCTGAAGCTTTCTTT.

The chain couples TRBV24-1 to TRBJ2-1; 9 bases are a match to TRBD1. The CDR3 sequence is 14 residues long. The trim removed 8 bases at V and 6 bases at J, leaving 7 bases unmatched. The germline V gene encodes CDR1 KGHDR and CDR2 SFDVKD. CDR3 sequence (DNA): TGTGCCACCACGGACAGGGGTTTAGGCAATGAGCAGTTCTTC. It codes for CATTDRGLGNEQFF.

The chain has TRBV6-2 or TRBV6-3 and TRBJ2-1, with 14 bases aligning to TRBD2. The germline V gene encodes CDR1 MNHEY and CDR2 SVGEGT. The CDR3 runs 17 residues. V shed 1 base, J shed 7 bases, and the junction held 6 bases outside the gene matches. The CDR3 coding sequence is TGTGCCAGCAGTTACTTGCGACTAGCGGGAGGGGGGAATGAGCAGTTCTTC. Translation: CASSYLRLAGGGNEQFF.

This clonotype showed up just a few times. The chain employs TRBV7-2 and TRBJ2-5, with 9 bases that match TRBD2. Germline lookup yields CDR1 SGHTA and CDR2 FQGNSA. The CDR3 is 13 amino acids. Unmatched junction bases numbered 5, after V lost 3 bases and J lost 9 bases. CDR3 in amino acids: CASSFAGGKAQYF. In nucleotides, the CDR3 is TGTGCCAGCAGCTTCGCGGGGGGGAAAGCCCAGTACTTC.

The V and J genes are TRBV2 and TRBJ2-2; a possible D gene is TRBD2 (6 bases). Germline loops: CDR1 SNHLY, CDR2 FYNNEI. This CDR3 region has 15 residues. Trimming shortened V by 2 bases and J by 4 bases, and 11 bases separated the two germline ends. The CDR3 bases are TGTGCCAGCAGTGAACACGGGAGAATCACCGGGGAGCTGTTTTTT. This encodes CASSEHGRITGELFF.

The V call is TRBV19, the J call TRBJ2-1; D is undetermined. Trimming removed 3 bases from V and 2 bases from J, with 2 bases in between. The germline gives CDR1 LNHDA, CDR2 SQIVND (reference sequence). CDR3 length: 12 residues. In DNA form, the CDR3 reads TGTGCCAGTAGTATTACCTACAATGAGCAGTTCTTC. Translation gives CASSITYNEQFF.

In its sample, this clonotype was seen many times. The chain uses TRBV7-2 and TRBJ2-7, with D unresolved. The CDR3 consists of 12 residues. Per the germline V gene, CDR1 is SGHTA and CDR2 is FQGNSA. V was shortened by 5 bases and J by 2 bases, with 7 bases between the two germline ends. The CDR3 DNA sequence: TGTGCCAGCAGCCCAAGGGCCTACGAGCAGTACTTC. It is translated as CASSPRAYEQYF.

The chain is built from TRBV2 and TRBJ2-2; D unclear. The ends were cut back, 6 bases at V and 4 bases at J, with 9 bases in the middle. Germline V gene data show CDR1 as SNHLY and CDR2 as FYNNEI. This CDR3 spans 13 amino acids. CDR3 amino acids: CASRLIATGELFF. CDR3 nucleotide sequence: TGTGCCAGCAGGCTCATTGCCACCGGGGAGCTGTTTTTT.

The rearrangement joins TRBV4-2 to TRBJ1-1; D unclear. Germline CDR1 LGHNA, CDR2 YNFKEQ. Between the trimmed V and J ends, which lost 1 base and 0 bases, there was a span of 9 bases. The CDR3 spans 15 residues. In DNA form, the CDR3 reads TGTGCCAGCAGCCAAGGTGCAGGCATGAACACTGAAGCTTTCTTT. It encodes CASSQGAGMNTEAFF.

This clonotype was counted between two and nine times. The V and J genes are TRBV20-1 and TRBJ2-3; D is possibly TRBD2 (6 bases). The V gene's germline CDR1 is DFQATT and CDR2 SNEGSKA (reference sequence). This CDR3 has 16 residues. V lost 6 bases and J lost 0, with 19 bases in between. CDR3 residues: CSASSLGGPSTDTQYF. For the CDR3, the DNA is TGCAGTGCGAGCAGTTTGGGGGGTCCTAGCACAGATACGCAGTATTTT.

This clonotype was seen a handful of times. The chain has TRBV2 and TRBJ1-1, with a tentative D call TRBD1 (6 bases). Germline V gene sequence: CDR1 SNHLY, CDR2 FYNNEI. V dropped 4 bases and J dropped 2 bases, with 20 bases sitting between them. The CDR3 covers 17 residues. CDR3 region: CASSVPIGATGNTEAFF. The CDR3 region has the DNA TGTGCCAGCAGTGTCCCTATTGGAGCGACAGGAAACACTGAAGCTTTCTTT.

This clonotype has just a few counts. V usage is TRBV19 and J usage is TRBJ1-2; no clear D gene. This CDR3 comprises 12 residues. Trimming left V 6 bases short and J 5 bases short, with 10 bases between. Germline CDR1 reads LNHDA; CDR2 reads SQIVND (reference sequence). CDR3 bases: TGTGCCAGTAGAGAAGGAGGGTATGGCTACACCTTC. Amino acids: CASREGGYGYTF.

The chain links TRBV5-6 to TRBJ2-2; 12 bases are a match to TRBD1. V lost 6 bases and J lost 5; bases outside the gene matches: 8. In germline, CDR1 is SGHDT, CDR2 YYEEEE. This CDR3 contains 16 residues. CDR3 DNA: TGTGCCAGCACCGGCCCGGGACAGGGGGCAACCGGGGAGCTGTTTTTT. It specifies CASTGPGQGATGELFF.